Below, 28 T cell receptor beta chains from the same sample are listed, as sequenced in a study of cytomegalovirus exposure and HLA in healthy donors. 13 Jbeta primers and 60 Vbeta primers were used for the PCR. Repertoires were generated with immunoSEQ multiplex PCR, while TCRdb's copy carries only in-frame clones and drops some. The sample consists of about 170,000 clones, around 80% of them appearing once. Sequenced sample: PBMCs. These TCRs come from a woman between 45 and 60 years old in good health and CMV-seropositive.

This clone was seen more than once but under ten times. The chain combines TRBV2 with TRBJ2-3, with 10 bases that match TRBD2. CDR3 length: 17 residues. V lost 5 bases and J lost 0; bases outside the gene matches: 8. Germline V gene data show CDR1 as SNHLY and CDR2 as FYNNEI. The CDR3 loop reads CASSIGLAVTSTDTQYF. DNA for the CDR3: TGTGCCAGCAGTATCGGACTAGCGGTTACAAGCACAGATACGCAGTATTTT.

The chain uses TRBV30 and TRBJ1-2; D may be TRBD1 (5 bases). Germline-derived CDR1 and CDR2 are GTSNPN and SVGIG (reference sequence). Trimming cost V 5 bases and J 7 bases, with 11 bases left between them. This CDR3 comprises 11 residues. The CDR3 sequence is CAWRGEGGYTF. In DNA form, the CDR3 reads TGTGCCTGGCGGGGGGAAGGTGGCTACACCTTC.

CDR3 sequence (DNA): TGCGCCAGCAGCCAAGGGGTTAGCGGATACAATGAGCAGTTCTTC. Translating gives CASSQGVSGYNEQFF. The chain uses TRBV4-3 and TRBJ2-1; possible D gene TRBD2, 6 bases. Germline loops: CDR1 LGHNA, CDR2 YSLEER. V shed 1 base and J shed 4 bases, with 11 bases lying between them. The CDR3 is made up of 15 amino acids.

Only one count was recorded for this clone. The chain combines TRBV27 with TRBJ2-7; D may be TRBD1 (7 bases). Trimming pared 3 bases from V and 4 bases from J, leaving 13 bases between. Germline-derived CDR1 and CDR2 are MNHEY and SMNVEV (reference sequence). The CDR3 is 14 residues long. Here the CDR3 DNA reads TGTGCCAGCAGTTTTGGAGGGGGCGGATACGAGCAGTACTTC. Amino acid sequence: CASSFGGGGYEQYF.

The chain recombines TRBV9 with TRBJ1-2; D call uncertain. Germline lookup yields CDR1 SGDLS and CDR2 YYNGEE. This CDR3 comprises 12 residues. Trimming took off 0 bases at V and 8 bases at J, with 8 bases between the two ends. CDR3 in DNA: TGTGCCAGCAGCGTAGAAACGGGGGGCTACACCTTC. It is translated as CASSVETGGYTF.

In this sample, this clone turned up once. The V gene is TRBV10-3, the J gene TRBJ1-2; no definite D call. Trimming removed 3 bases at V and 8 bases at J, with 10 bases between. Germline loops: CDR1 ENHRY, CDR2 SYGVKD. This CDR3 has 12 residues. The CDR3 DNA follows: TGTGCCATCAGTGATGAGGGAGAAGGCTACACCTTC. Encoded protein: CAISDEGEGYTF.

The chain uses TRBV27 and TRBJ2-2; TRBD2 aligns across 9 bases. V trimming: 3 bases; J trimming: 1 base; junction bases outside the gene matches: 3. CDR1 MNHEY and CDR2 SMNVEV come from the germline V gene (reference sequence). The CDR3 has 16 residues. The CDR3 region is CASSFGSGGNTGELFF. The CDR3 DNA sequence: TGTGCCAGCAGTTTTGGTAGCGGGGGGAACACCGGGGAGCTGTTTTTT.

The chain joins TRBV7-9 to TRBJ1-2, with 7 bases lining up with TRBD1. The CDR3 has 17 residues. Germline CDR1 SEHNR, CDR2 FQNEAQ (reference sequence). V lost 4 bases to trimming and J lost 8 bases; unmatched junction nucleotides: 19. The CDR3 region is CASSWKRTGPLVRGYTF. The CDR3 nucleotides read TGTGCCAGCAGCTGGAAGCGGACAGGCCCCTTAGTGAGGGGCTACACCTTC.

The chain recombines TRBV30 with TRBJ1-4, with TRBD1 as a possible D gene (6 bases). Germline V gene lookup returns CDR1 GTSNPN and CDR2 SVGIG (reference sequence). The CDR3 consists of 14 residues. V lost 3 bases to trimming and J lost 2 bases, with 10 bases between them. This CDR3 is CAWSQGWTNEKLFF. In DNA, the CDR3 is TGTGCCTGGAGCCAGGGGTGGACTAATGAAAAACTGTTTTTT.

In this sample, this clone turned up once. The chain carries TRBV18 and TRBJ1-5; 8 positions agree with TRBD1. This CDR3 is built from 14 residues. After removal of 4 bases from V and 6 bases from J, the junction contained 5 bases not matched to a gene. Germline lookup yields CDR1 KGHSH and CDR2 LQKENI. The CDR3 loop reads CASSQSTGGQPQHF. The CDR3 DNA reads TGTGCCAGCTCACAATCCACAGGGGGTCAGCCCCAGCATTTT.

The CDR3 coding sequence is TGTGCCAGTAGTTTCTTCGGGGGGCAGGGTCAGCCCCAGCATTTT. Its protein is CASSFFGGQGQPQHF. The chain links TRBV19 to TRBJ1-5, with D possibly matching TRBD1 (6 bases). Trimming shortened V by 5 bases and J by 6 bases, and 17 bases separated the two germline ends. CDR1 LNHDA and CDR2 SQIVND come from the germline V gene (reference sequence). The CDR3 totals 15 residues. Variable domain in full (rest from reference TRBV19 and TRBJ1-5): DGGITQSPKYLFRKEGQNVTLSCEQNLNHDAMYWYRQDPGQGLRLIYYSQIVNDFQKGDIAEGYSVSREKKESFPLTVTSAQKNPTAFYLCASSFFGGQGQPQHFGDGTRLSIL.

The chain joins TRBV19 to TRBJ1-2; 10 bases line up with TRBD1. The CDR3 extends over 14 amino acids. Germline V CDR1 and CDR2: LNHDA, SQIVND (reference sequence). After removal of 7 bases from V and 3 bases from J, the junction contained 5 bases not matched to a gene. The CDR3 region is CASTTTGGDYGYTF. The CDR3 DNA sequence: TGTGCCAGTACTACGACAGGGGGCGACTATGGCTACACCTTC.

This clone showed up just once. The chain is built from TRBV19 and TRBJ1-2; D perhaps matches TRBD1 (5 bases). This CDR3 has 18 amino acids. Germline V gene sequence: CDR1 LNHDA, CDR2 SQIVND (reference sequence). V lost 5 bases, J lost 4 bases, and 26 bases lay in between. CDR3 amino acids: CASSPKGPATAVSYGYTF. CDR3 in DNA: TGTGCCAGTAGTCCTAAAGGGCCAGCGACAGCCGTGTCCTATGGCTACACCTTC.

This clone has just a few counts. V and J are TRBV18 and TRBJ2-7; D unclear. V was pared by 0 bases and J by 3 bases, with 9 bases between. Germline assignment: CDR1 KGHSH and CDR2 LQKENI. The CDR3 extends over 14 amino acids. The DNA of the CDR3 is TGTGCCAGCTCACCACCTAACATCCACTACGAGCAGTACTTC. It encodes CASSPPNIHYEQYF.

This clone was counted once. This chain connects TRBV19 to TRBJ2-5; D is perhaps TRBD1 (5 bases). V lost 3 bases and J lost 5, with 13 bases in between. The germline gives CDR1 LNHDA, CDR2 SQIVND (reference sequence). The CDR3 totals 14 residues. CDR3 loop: CASSIPYRTETQYF. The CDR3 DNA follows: TGTGCCAGTAGTATCCCGTACAGGACGGAGACCCAGTACTTC.

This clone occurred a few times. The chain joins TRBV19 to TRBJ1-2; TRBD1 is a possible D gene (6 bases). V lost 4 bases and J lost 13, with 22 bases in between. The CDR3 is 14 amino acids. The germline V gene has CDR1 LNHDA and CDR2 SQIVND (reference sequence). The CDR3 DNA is TGTGCCAGTAGTACCCCTGGCAGGGACAAGGCCTTCACCTTC. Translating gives CASSTPGRDKAFTF. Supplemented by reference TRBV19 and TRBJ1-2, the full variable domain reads DGGITQSPKYLFRKEGQNVTLSCEQNLNHDAMYWYRQDPGQGLRLIYYSQIVNDFQKGDIAEGYSVSREKKESFPLTVTSAQKNPTAFYLCASSTPGRDKAFTFGSGTRLTVV.

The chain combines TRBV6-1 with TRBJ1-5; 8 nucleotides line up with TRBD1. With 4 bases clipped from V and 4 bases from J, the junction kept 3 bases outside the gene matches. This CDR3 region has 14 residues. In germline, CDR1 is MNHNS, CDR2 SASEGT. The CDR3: CASSGDRTNQPQHF. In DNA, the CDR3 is TGTGCCAGCAGTGGGGACAGGACTAATCAGCCCCAGCATTTT.

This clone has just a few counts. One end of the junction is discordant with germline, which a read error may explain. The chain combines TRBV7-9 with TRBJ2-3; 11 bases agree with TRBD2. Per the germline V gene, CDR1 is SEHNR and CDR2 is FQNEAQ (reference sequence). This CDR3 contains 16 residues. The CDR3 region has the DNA TGTTCCAGCAGCTTCGTAGCGGGAGGGCACCCAGATACGCAGTATTTT. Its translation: CSSSFVAGGHPDTQYF.

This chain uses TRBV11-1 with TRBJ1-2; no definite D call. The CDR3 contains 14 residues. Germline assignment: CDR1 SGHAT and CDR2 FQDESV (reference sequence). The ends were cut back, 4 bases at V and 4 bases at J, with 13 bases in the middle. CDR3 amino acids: CASSSSLGPYGYTF. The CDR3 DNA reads TGTGCCAGCAGCTCCTCATTGGGCCCCTATGGCTACACCTTC.

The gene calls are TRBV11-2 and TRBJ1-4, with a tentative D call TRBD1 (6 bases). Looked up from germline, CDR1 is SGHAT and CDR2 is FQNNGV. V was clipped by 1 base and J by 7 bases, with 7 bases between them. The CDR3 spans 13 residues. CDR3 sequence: CASSLGTVEKLFF. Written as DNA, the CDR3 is TGTGCCAGCAGCTTAGGGACAGTTGAAAAACTGTTTTTT.

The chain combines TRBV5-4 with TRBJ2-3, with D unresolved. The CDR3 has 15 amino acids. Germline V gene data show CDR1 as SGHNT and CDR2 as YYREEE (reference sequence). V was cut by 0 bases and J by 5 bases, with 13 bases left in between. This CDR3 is CASSLEATSGDTQYF. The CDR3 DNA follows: TGTGCCAGCAGCTTGGAGGCGACTTCTGGAGATACGCAGTATTTT.

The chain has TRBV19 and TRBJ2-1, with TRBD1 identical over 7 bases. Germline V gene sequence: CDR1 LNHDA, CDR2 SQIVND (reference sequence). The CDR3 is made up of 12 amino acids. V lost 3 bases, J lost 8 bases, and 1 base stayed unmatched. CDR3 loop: CASSMRGHEQFF. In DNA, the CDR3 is TGTGCCAGTAGTATGAGGGGGCATGAGCAGTTCTTC.

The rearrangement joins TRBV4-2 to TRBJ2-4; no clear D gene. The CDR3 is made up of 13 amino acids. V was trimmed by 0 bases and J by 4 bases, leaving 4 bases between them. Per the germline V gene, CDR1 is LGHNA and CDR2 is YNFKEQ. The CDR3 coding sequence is TGTGCCAGCAGCCAAGATGTAAAAAACATTCAGTACTTC. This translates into CASSQDVKNIQYF.

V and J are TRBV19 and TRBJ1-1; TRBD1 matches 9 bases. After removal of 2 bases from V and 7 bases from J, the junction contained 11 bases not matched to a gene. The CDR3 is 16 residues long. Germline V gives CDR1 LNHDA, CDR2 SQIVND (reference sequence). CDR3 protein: CASSIMNLGQGIEAFF. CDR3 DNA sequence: TGTGCCAGTAGTATAATGAATCTGGGACAGGGCATTGAAGCTTTCTTT. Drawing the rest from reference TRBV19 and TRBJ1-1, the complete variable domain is DGGITQSPKYLFRKEGQNVTLSCEQNLNHDAMYWYRQDPGQGLRLIYYSQIVNDFQKGDIAEGYSVSREKKESFPLTVTSAQKNPTAFYLCASSIMNLGQGIEAFFGQGTRLTVV.

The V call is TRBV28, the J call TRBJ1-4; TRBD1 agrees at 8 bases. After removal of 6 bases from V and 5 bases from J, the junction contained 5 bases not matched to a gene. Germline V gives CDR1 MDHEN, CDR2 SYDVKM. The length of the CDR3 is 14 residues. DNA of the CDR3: TGTGCCAGCAGAACAGGGGGGGGAAATGAAAAACTGTTTTTT. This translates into CASRTGGGNEKLFF.

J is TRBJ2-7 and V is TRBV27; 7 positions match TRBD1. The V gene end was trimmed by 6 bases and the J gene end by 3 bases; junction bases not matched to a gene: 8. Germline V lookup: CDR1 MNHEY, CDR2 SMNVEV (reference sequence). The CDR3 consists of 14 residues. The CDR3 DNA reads TGTGCCAGCAGAGAACAGGGGTCCCGCTACGAGCAGTACTTC. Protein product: CASREQGSRYEQYF.

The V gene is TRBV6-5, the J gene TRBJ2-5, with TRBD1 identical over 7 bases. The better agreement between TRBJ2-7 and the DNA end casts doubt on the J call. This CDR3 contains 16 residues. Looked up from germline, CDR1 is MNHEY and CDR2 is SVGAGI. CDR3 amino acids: CASSYSRDRPFYEQYF. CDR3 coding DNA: TGTGCCAGCAGTTACTCGAGGGACAGACCGTTTTACGAGCAGTACTTC.

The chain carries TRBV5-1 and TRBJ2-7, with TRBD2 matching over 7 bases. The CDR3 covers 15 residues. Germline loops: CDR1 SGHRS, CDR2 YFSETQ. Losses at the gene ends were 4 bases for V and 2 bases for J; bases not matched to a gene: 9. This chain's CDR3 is CASSPGGSRTYEQYF. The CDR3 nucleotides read TGCGCCAGCAGCCCCGGCGGGAGCAGAACCTACGAGCAGTACTTC.